This entry features one T cell receptor (beta chain) sequence. The V end was cut by 4 bases, the J end by 5 bases, with 11 bases between. The CDR3 spans 13 residues. Germline-derived CDR1 and CDR2 are ENHRY and SYGVKD. These data are taken from a study of T cell changes during pregnancy in multiple sclerosis. Assay: immunoSEQ multiplex PCR; the TCRdb copy retains only in-frame clones and omits some. Counted here are fewer than 70,000 clones, roughly nine tenths occurring once; the ten biggest clones make up roughly 2.7%. This material consisted of peripheral blood, taken in the first trimester of pregnancy. The rearrangement uses TRBV10-3 and TRBJ1-2; no clear D. The sequence derives from a female donor with multiple sclerosis, enrolled in a pregnancy study. CDR3 sequence (DNA): TGTGCCATCAGTGTAACGGCGGAATATGGCTACACCTTC. It codes for CAISVTAEYGYTF.